This T cell receptor (beta chain) was sequenced for a study of response to subunit inactivated influenza vaccine. Trimming removed 2 bases from V and 4 bases from J, with 8 bases in between. The CDR3 runs 13 residues. From germline, CDR1 is MNHEY and CDR2 SMNVEV (reference sequence). Study findings and constraints: Authors suggested that a seasonal influenza vaccination recruits few new T cells each time.

TCRdb re-called the RT-PCR reads through MiXCR, storing one row per CDR3 protein. The table has hundreds of thousands of distinct CDR3 sequences, around a sixth seen once. Concerning this clonotype itself: Antigen specificity is unknown.

This receptor was taken from a man between 45 and 60 years old who received an inactivated influenza vaccine. This chain joins TRBV27 and TRBJ1-2, with D possibly TRBD1 on 5 matching bases. The material sequenced was PBMCs from blood, taken less than 13 days after vaccination. In DNA form, the CDR3 reads TGTGCCAGCAGTTTACGGGGGATCTATGGCTACACCTTC. This translates into CASSLRGIYGYTF.